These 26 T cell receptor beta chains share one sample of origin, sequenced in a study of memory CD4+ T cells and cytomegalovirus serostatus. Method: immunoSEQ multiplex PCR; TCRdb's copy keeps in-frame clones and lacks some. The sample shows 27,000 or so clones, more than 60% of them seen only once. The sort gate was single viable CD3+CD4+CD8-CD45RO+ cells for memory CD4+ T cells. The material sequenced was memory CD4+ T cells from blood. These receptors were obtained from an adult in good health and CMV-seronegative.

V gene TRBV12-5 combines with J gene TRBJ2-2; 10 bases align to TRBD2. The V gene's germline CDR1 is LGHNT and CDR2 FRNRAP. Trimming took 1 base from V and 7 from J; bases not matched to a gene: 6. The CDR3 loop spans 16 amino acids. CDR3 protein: CASGLARLAGGGELFF. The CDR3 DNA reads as TGTGCTAGTGGTTTGGCCAGACTAGCGGGTGGCGGGGAGCTGTTTTTT.

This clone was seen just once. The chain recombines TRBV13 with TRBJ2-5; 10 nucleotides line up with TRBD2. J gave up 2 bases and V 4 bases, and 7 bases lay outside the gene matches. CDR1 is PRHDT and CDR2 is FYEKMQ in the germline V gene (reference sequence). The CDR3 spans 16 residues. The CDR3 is CASSSQLAGLQETQYF. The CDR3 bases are TGTGCCAGCAGCTCCCAACTAGCGGGGCTACAAGAGACCCAGTACTTC.

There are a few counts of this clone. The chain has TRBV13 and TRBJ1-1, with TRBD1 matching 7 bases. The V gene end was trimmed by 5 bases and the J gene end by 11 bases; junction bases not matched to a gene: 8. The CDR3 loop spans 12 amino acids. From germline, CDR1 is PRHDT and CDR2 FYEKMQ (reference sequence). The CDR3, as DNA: TGTGCCAGCAGCCTAAGACAGGGATATGCTTTCTTT. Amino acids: CASSLRQGYAFF.

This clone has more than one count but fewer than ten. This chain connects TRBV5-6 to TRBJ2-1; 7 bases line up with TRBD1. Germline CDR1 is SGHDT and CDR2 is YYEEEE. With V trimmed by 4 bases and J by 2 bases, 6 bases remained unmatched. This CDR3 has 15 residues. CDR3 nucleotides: TGTGCCAGCAGCCCCGACAGGGAACCCTACAATGAGCAGTTCTTC. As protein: CASSPDREPYNEQFF.

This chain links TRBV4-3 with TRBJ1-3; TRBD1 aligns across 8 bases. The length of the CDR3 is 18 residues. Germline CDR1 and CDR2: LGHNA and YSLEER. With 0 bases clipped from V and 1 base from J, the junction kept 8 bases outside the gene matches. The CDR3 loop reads CASSQDVQTGVSGNTIYF. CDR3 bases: TGCGCCAGCAGCCAAGATGTCCAGACAGGGGTGTCTGGAAACACCATATATTTT.

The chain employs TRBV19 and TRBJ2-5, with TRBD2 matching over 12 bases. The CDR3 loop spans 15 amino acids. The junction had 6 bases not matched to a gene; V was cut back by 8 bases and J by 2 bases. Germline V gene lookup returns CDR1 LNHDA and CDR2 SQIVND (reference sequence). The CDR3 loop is CASGSLAGGQETQYF. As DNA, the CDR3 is TGTGCCAGTGGTTCACTAGCGGGGGGTCAAGAGACCCAGTACTTC.

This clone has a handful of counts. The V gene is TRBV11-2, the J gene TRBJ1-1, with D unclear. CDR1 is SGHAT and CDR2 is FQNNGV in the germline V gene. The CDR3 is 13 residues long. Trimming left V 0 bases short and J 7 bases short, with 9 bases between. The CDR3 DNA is TGTGCCAGCAGCTTAGAGAGACGGCTTGAAGCTTTCTTT. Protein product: CASSLERRLEAFF.

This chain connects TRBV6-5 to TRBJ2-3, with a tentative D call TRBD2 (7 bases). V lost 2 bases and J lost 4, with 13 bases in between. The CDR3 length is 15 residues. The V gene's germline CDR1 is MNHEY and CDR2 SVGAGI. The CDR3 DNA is TGTGCCAGCAGTTACAGAGGGGGGGGCGCAGATACGCAGTATTTT. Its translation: CASSYRGGGADTQYF.

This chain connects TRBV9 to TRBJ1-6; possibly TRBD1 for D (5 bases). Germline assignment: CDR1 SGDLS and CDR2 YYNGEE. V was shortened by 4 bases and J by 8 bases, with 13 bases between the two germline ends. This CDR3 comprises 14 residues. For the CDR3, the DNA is TGTGCCAGCAGCTACGGACAAGTAGATTCACCCCTCCACTTT. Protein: CASSYGQVDSPLHF.

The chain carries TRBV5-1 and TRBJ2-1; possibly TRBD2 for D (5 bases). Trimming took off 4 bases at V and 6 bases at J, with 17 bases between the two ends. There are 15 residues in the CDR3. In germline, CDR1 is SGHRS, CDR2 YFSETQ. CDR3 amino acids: CASSRTGGPSNEQFF. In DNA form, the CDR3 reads TGCGCCAGCAGCCGAACCGGAGGACCCTCCAATGAGCAGTTCTTC.

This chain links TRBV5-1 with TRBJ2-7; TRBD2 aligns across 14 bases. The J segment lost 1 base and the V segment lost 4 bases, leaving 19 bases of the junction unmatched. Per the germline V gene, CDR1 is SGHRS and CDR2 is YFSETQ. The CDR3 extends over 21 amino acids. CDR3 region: CASSLGTSGGPHDHRSYEQYF. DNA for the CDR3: TGCGCCAGCAGCCTCGGGACTAGCGGGGGCCCACACGACCACAGATCCTACGAGCAGTACTTC.

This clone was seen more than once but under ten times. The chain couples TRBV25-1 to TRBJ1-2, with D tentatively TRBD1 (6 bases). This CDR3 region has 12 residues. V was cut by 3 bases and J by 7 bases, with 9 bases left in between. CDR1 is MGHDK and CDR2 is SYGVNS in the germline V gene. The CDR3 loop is CASSEDRGGYTF. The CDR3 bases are TGTGCCAGCAGTGAGGACAGAGGTGGCTACACCTTC.

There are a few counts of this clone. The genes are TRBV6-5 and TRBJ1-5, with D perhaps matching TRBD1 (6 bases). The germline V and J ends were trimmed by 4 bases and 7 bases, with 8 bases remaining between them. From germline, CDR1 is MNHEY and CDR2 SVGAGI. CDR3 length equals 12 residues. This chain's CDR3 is CASSSGDQPQHF. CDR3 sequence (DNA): TGTGCCAGCAGTTCAGGGGACCAGCCCCAGCATTTT.

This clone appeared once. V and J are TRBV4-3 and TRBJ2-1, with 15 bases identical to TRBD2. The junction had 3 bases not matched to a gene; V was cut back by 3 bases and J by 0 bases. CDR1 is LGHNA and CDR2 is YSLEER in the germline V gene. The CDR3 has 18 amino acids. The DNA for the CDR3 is TGCGCCAGCAGCCAGGGACTAGCGGGGGGCCTCTCCTACAATGAGCAGTTCTTC. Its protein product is CASSQGLAGGLSYNEQFF.

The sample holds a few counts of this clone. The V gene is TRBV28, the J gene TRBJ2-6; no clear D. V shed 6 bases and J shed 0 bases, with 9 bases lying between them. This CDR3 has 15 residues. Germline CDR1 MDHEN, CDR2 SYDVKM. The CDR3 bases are TGTGCCAGCAGGGGCCTCCACTCTGGGGCCAACGTCCTGACTTTC. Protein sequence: CASRGLHSGANVLTF.

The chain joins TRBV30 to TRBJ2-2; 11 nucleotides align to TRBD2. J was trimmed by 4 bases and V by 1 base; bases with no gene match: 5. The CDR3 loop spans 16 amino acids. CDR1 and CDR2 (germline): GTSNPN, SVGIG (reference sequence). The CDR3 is CAWSGLAGPRTGELFF. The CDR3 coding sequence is TGTGCCTGGAGTGGACTAGCGGGGCCGCGCACCGGGGAGCTGTTTTTT.

CDR3 in DNA: TGTGCCAGCAGCGCCGATCAGGGAGGCGCGGAAAAACTGTTTTTT. Protein: CASSADQGGAEKLFF. The chain couples TRBV9 to TRBJ1-4, with D possibly being TRBD1 (5 bases). The V and J ends lost 3 bases and 8 bases respectively, with 17 bases between them. Looked up from germline, CDR1 is SGDLS and CDR2 is YYNGEE. The CDR3 covers 15 residues.

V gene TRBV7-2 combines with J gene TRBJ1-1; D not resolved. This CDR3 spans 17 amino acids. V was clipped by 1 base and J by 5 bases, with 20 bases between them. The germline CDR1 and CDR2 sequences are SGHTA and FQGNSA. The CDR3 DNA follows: TGTGCCAGCAGCTTAGTGGCAGCCGGGCAGACGAGAACTGAAGCTTTCTTT. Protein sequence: CASSLVAAGQTRTEAFF.

Here the CDR3 reads CASSIREGGRNYGYTF. CDR3 sequence (DNA): TGTGCCAGTAGTATAAGAGAGGGGGGACGGAACTATGGCTACACCTTC. The chain joins TRBV19 to TRBJ1-2; perhaps TRBD1 as D (6 bases). Germline CDR1 and CDR2: LNHDA and SQIVND (reference sequence). The ends were cut back, 2 bases at V and 2 bases at J, with 15 bases in the middle. The CDR3 sequence is 16 residues long.

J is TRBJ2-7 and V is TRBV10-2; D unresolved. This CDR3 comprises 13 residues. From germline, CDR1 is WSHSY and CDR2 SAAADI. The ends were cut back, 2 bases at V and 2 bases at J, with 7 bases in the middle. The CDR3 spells CASSERAAYEQYF. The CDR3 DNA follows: TGCGCCAGCAGTGAGAGGGCAGCCTACGAGCAGTACTTC.

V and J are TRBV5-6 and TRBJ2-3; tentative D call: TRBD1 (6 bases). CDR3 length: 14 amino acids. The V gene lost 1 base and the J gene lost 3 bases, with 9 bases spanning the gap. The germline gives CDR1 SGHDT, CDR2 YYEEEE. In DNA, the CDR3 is TGTGCCAGCAGCTTGTCAGGGGCTACAGATACGCAGTATTTT. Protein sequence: CASSLSGATDTQYF.

CDR3 coding DNA: TGTGCCAGCAGACCATCAGTTTCGGGATCCCCCCAGCATTTT. This translates into CASRPSVSGSPQHF. The V gene is TRBV28, the J gene TRBJ1-5; D is unclear. From germline, CDR1 is MDHEN and CDR2 SYDVKM. V lost 6 bases and J 10 bases, leaving 19 bases between the germline ends. The CDR3 is made up of 14 amino acids.

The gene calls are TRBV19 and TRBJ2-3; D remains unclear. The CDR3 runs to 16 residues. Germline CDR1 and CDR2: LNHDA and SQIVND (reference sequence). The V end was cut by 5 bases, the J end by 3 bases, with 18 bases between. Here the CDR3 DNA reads TGTGCCAGTAGTCCCAGGACCTCCTTTGGAACAGATACGCAGTATTTT. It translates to CASSPRTSFGTDTQYF.

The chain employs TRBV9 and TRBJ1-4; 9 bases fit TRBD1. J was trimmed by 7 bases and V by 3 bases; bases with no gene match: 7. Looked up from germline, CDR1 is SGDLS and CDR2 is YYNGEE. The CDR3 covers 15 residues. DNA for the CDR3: TGTGCCAGCAGCGCAACCACGGGACAGGGTGAAAAACTGTTTTTT. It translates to CASSATTGQGEKLFF.

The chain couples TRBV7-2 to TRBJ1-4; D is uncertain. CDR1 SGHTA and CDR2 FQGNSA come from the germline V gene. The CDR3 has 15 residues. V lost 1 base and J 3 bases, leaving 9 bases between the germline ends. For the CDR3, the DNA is TGTGCCAGCAGCTTAGGGCTGCAGCCTAATGAAAAACTGTTTTTT. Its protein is CASSLGLQPNEKLFF.

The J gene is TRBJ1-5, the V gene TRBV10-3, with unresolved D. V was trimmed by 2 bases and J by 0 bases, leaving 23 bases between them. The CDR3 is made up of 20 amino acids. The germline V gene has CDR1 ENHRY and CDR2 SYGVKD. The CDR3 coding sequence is TGTGCCATCAGTGAGGATCTGGATAAGGGCCGACAATATAGCAATCAGCCCCAGCATTTT. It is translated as CAISEDLDKGRQYSNQPQHF.